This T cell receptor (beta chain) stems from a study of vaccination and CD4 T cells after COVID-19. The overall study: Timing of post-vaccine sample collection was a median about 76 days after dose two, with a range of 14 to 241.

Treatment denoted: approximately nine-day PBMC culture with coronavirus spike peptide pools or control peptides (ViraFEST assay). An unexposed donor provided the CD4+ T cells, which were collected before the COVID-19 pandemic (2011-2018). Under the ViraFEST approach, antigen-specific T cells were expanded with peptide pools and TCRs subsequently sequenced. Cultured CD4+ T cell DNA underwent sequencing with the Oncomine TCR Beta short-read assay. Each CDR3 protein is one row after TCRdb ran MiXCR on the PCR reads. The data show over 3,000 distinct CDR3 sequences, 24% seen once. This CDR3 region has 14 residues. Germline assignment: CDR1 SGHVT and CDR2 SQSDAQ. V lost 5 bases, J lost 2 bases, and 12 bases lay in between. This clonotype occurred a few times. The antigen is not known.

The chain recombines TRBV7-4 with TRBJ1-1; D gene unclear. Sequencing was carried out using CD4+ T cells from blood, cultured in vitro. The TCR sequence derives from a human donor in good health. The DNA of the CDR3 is TGTGCCAGCAGCCCCCTATCGGGAAACACTGAAGCTTTCTTT. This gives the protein CASSPLSGNTEAFF.